Below, 2 T cell receptor beta chains from the same sample are listed, as sequenced in a study of blood T cell dynamics during melanoma immunotherapy (dated by TCRdb to about 2020). Library preparation used the immunoSEQ multiplex PCR assay. TCRdb mirrors the immuneACCESS table, restricted to in-frame sequences. Some clones are absent from its copies; in checked studies, under half trace to an unresolved V gene, and the reason for the others is unknown. This sample comprises tens of thousands of clones, about nine tenths of them detected only once. Of the sample, 1.2% is held by the ten largest clones. Interpreted using the paper, the time point label stands for: pre-treatment baseline. The specimen comprised blood, sampled from a patient treated with checkpoint blockade. The receptor source for this set is a human donor with melanoma.

In DNA, the CDR3 is TGTGCCAGCAGTTACTCGAACCGAAAGAACACTGAAGCTTTCTTT. Protein product: CASSYSNRKNTEAFF. J is TRBJ1-1 and V is TRBV6-5; D ambiguous. The CDR3 is 15 amino acids. CDR1 MNHEY and CDR2 SVGAGI come from the germline V gene. V was shortened by 0 bases and J by 1 base, with 9 bases between the two germline ends.

This rearrangement joins TRBV19 to TRBJ1-2; D is unclear. V lost 7 bases and J lost 5, with 11 bases in between. CDR3 length: 12 amino acids. Germline loops: CDR1 LNHDA, CDR2 SQIVND (reference sequence). CDR3 nucleotides: TGTGCCAGTACGGGCTTTTCTTATGGCTACACCTTC. This gives the protein CASTGFSYGYTF.